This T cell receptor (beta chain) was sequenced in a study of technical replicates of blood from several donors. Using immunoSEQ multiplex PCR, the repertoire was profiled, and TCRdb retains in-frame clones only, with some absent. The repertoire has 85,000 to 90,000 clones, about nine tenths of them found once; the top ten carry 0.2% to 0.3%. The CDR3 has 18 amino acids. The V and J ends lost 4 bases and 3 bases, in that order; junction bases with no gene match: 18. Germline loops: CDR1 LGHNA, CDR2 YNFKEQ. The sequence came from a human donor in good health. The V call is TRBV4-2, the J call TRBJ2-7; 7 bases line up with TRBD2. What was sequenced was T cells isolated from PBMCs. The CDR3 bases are TGTGCCAGCAGCCCCTCCGGGGGGTGGAATGGTGGAGGCTACGAGCAGTACTTC. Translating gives CASSPSGGWNGGGYEQYF.